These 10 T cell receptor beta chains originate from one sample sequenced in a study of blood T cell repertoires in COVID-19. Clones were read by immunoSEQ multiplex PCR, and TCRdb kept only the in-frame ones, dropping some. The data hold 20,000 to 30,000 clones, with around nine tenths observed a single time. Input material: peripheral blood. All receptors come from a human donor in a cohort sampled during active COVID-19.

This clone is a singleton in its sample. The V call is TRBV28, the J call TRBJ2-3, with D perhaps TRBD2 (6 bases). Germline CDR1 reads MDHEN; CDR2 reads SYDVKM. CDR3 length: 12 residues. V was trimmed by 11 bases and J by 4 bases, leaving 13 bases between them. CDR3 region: CASSGGPDTQYF. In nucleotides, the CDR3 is TGTGCCTCCTCTGGAGGGCCAGATACGCAGTATTTT.

CDR3 bases: TGTGCCAGCAGTGCTCAGGGGTTCTACAATGAGCAGTTCTTC. Amino acids: CASSAQGFYNEQFF. V gene TRBV2 combines with J gene TRBJ2-1; TRBD1 is a possible D gene (6 bases). CDR3 length: 14 amino acids. V dropped 4 bases and J dropped 3 bases, with 10 bases sitting between them. CDR1 is SNHLY and CDR2 is FYNNEI in the germline V gene. The whole variable domain, filled in from reference TRBV2 and TRBJ2-1, reads EPEVTQTPSHQVTQMGQEVILRCVPISNHLYFYWYRQILGQKVEFLVSFYNNEISEKSEIFDDQFSVERPDGSNFTLKIRSTKLEDSAMYFCASSAQGFYNEQFFGPGTRLTVL.

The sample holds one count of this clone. Here the CDR3 reads CASSRGTGRSKETQYF. The CDR3 DNA follows: TGTGCCAGCAGCCGCGGTACCGGGAGGTCAAAAGAGACCCAGTACTTC. The chain recombines TRBV7-9 with TRBJ2-5; TRBD2 matches at 7 bases. The V gene's germline CDR1 is SEHNR and CDR2 FQNEAQ (reference sequence). This CDR3 has 16 amino acids. The V and J ends lost 5 bases and 3 bases, in that order; junction bases with no gene match: 12.

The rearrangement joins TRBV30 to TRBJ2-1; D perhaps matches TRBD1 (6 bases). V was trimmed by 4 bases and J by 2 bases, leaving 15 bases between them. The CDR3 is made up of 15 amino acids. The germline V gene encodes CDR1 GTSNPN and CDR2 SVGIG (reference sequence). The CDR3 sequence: CAWIPPHRAYNEQFF. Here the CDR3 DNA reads TGTGCCTGGATACCGCCCCACAGGGCCTACAATGAGCAGTTCTTC.

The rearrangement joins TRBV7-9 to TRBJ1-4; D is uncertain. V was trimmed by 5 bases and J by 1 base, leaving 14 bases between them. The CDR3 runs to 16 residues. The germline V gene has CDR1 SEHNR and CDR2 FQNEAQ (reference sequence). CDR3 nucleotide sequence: TGTGCCAGCAGCCGGACTTCAACGGGAACTAATGAAAAACTGTTTTTT. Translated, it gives CASSRTSTGTNEKLFF. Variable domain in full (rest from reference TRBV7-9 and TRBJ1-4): DTGVSQNPRHKITKRGQNVTFRCDPISEHNRLYWYRQTLGQGPEFLTYFQNEAQLEKSRLLSDRFSAERPKGSFSTLEIQRTEQGDSAMYLCASSRTSTGTNEKLFFGSGTQLSVL.

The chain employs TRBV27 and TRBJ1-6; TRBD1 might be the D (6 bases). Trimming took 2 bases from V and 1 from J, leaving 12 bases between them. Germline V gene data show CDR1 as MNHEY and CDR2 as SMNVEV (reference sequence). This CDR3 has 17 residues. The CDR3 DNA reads TGTGCCAGCAGTTTAGCAGGGGCTAGATCCTATAATTCACCCCTCCACTTT. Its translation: CASSLAGARSYNSPLHF.

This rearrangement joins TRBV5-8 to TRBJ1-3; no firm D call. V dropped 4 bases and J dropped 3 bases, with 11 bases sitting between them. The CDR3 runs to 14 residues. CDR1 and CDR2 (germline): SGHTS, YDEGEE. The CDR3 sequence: CASSIASSGNTIYF. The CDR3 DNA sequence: TGTGCCAGCAGCATCGCTAGTAGTGGAAACACCATATATTTT.

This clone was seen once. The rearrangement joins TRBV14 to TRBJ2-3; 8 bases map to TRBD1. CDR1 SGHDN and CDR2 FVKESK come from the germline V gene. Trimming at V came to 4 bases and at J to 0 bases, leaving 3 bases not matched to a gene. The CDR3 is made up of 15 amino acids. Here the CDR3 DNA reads TGTGCCAGCAGCCCCCGGGACAGGAGCACAGATACGCAGTATTTT. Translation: CASSPRDRSTDTQYF.

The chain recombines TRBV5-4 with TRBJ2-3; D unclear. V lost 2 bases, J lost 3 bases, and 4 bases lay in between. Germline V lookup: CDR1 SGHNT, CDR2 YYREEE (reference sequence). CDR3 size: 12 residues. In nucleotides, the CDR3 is TGTGCCAGCAGCTTATCTACAGATACGCAGTATTTT. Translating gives CASSLSTDTQYF.

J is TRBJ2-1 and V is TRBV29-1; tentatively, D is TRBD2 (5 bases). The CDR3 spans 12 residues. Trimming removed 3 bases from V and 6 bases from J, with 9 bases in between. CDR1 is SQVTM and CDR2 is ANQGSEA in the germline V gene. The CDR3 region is CSVEREFNEQFF. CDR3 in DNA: TGCAGCGTTGAGAGGGAGTTCAATGAGCAGTTCTTC.